Each of the 15 T cell receptor beta chains below was sequenced from the same sample in a study of CD8 T cells in cerebrospinal fluid in Alzheimer's disease. TCRdb reprocessed the 10x single-cell sequencing reads and stores each CDR3 protein as one record, lacking DNA. This table lists about 1,000 distinct CDR3 sequences. Sequenced material: cerebrospinal fluid. The source is a human donor in good health.

According to its frequency, this clonotype is medium-sized. V is TRBV20-1 and J is TRBJ1-5; TCRdb indicates TRBD1, and absent DNA this call remains unverified. Germline V gene data show CDR1 as DFQATT and CDR2 as SNEGSKA (reference sequence). This CDR3 is built from 13 residues. The CDR3 sequence: CSAADRESQPQHF.

This chain connects TRBV23-1 to TRBJ2-7; no DNA is available, so the TRBD2 call from TCRdb remains unchecked. TRBV23-1 is marked as an open reading frame, function uncertain. This CDR3 has 14 residues. The CDR3 spells CASTGGKMCYEQYF.

This clonotype shows up as large (0.1 to 1%) by frequency. Here the CDR3 reads CSASWSESTGGSYEQYF. The gene calls are TRBV20-1 and TRBJ2-7; TCRdb lists TRBD1, though no DNA is available to test this call. Germline values: CDR1 DFQATT, CDR2 SNEGSKA (reference sequence). The CDR3 extends over 17 amino acids.

According to its frequency, this clonotype is medium-sized. The V and J genes are TRBV29-1 and TRBJ2-1; TCRdb's assignment of TRBD1 cannot be checked, as there is no DNA. The CDR3 consists of 12 residues. The germline V gene encodes CDR1 SQVTM and CDR2 ANQGSEA. CDR3 in amino acids: CSVPRTAHEQFF.

This clonotype ranks as medium-sized in terms of frequency. The genes are TRBV27 and TRBJ1-1. The CDR3 runs to 14 residues. Germline V CDR1 and CDR2: MNHEY, SMNVEV (reference sequence). CDR3 amino acids: CASSLRGWNTEAFF.

This clonotype is deemed large by its frequency. V usage is TRBV24-1 and J usage is TRBJ1-5. The germline CDR1 and CDR2 sequences are KGHDR and SFDVKD. This CDR3 has 12 amino acids. CDR3 amino acids: CATSDFGQPQHF.

This clonotype is labeled medium-sized (0.01 to 0.1%) based on frequency. J is TRBJ2-7 and V is TRBV20-1; TCRdb's D gene call, TRBD1, goes unchecked for lack of DNA. Germline V gene lookup returns CDR1 DFQATT and CDR2 SNEGSKA (reference sequence). The CDR3 sequence is 15 residues long. CDR3 region: CSADGATGPRGEQYF.

Measured by frequency, this clonotype is large. This chain joins TRBV3-1 and TRBJ2-2; TCRdb calls TRBD1, which cannot be checked without DNA. CDR3 length equals 15 residues. CDR1 is LGHDT and CDR2 is YNNKEL in the germline V gene (reference sequence). CDR3 region: CASSQRTGRHGELFF.

By frequency, this clonotype is medium-sized. V usage is TRBV20-1 and J usage is TRBJ1-1; TCRdb proposes TRBD1, but this gene call is untestable without DNA. The CDR3 spans 17 residues. CDR1 is DFQATT, CDR2 SNEGSKA, per germline (reference sequence). The CDR3 region is CSASGYGTTFKDTEAFF.

This clonotype is classed as medium-sized by frequency. The V and J genes are TRBV3-1 and TRBJ2-5; TCRdb outputs TRBD2, but without DNA this stays unchecked. Germline-derived CDR1 and CDR2 are LGHDT and YNNKEL (reference sequence). The CDR3 length is 15 residues. The CDR3 spells CASSRRQGSWETQYF.

Considering frequency, this clonotype is large. The CDR3 loop is CASSLGGVTYEQYF. The chain recombines TRBV7-8 with TRBJ2-7; TCRdb outputs TRBD1, but without DNA this stays unchecked. This CDR3 spans 14 amino acids. Germline values: CDR1 SGHVS, CDR2 FQNEAQ.

This clonotype counts as medium-sized by frequency. CDR3 amino acids: CASRGGGENEQYF. The genes are TRBV28 and TRBJ2-7; there is no DNA to check the TCRdb D call of TRBD2. Germline V gene data show CDR1 as MDHEN and CDR2 as SYDVKM. The CDR3 runs 13 residues.

This clonotype registers medium-sized by frequency. This rearrangement joins TRBV7-2 to TRBJ2-1; TCRdb proposes TRBD1, but this gene call is untestable without DNA. Germline lookup yields CDR1 SGHTA and CDR2 FQGNSA. The CDR3 has 13 amino acids. The CDR3: CASSGGSYNEQFF.

By frequency, this clonotype registers large (0.1 to 1%). The chain couples TRBV4-1 to TRBJ2-3; with no DNA, the TCRdb D assignment of TRBD1 cannot be verified. This CDR3 region has 15 residues. Germline lookup yields CDR1 MGHRA and CDR2 YSYEKL. CDR3 in amino acids: CASSQGELSTDTQYF.

Considering frequency, this clonotype is medium-sized. The chain carries TRBV2 and TRBJ2-1; TCRdb names TRBD1, which stays unverified in the absence of DNA. The V gene's germline CDR1 is SNHLY and CDR2 FYNNEI. The CDR3 is 12 residues long. This CDR3 reads CASSQGGTGDFF. The variable domain in full, completed from reference TRBV2 and TRBJ2-1, reads EPEVTQTPSHQVTQMGQEVILRCVPISNHLYFYWYRQILGQKVEFLVSFYNNEISEKSEIFDDQFSVERPDGSNFTLKIRSTKLEDSAMYFCASSQGGTGDFFGPGTRLTVL.